These 9 T cell receptor beta chains originate from one sample sequenced in a study of T cell repertoires and HLA-DP antigens (dated by TCRdb to 2017 to 2018). Antigens of these TCRs are unknown. The library was obtained by the immunoSEQ multiplex PCR assay. Entries here come from immuneACCESS through TCRdb and include only in-frame sequences with V and J called. Some clones fail to appear in such tables; in the studies checked, an unresolved V gene covers under half of the shortfall, and the cause of the remainder is unknown. In all, the sample holds about 73,000 clones, and roughly 78% of those were seen once. The ten largest clones capture roughly 1.4% of the sample. The specimen was CD4+ T cells from PBMCs. These receptors originate from a man aged 55 to 70 in good health and CMV-seronegative.

The chain combines TRBV7-9 with TRBJ1-2; possibly TRBD1 for D (6 bases). The germline gives CDR1 SEHNR, CDR2 FQNEAQ (reference sequence). The ends were cut back, 0 bases at V and 0 bases at J, with 8 bases in the middle. The CDR3 runs to 15 residues. CDR3 nucleotide sequence: TGTGCCAGCAGCTTAGCACAGGGAACTAACTATGGCTACACCTTC. As protein: CASSLAQGTNYGYTF.

The gene calls are TRBV6-6 and TRBJ1-6, with D possibly being TRBD1 (6 bases). CDR3 length equals 15 residues. Germline V gene data show CDR1 as MNHNY and CDR2 as SVGAGI (reference sequence). V was clipped by 5 bases and J by 6 bases, with 14 bases between them. The CDR3 is CASSAGDKFNSPLHF. In DNA, the CDR3 is TGTGCCAGCAGTGCTGGGGACAAGTTTAATTCACCCCTCCACTTT.

The chain links TRBV28 to TRBJ1-2; D unclear. V was cut by 5 bases and J by 5 bases, with 6 bases left in between. The CDR3 extends over 11 amino acids. Germline V gives CDR1 MDHEN, CDR2 SYDVKM. The CDR3 here is CASSPLYGYTF. Written as DNA, the CDR3 is TGTGCCAGCAGTCCTCTATATGGCTACACCTTC.

The V and J genes are TRBV7-7 and TRBJ1-1; D uncertain. V lost 5 bases to trimming and J lost 1 base, with 8 bases between them. The CDR3 has 13 amino acids. The germline CDR1 and CDR2 sequences are SSHAT and FNYEAQ (reference sequence). The CDR3 protein is CASSTSKNTEAFF. The CDR3 DNA sequence: TGTGCCAGCAGCACGTCTAAGAACACTGAAGCTTTCTTT.

The CDR3: CASSYSDGGQGGNGYTF. The CDR3 bases are TGTGCCAGCTCATATAGCGACGGGGGACAGGGAGGAAATGGCTACACCTTC. V and J are TRBV18 and TRBJ1-2, with 9 bases fitting TRBD1. This CDR3 comprises 17 residues. Germline V lookup: CDR1 KGHSH, CDR2 LQKENI. V lost 5 bases and J lost 6; bases outside the gene matches: 16.

V and J are TRBV7-8 and TRBJ2-3; D is perhaps TRBD2 (5 bases). CDR1 and CDR2 (germline): SGHVS, FQNEAQ. The V gene lost 5 bases and the J gene lost 6 bases, with 12 bases spanning the gap. The CDR3 is 13 residues long. This CDR3 reads CASSPGKTDTQYF. In DNA form, the CDR3 reads TGTGCCAGCAGCCCCGGGAAGACGGATACGCAGTATTTT.

This clone was seen only a few times. The chain uses TRBV5-1 and TRBJ1-5, with a tentative D call TRBD1 (5 bases). Trimming stripped 0 bases from V and 7 bases from J, with 8 bases between. Germline loops: CDR1 SGHRS, CDR2 YFSETQ. This CDR3 region has 13 residues. The CDR3 here is CASSLEGEQPQHF. As DNA, the CDR3 is TGCGCCAGCAGCTTGGAAGGGGAGCAGCCCCAGCATTTT.

The gene calls are TRBV6-1 and TRBJ2-7, with a weak D call TRBD1 (5 bases). V was shortened by 8 bases and J by 4 bases, with 18 bases between the two germline ends. This CDR3 is 14 amino acids long. Germline CDR1 reads MNHNS; CDR2 reads SASEGT. CDR3 DNA: TGTGCCAGCGCGGCATGGATAGGGGTTTACGAGCAGTACTTC. Residues: CASAAWIGVYEQYF.

This chain uses TRBV4-1 with TRBJ1-4; D remains ambiguous. The CDR3 loop spans 17 amino acids. V was pared by 0 bases and J by 4 bases, with 15 bases between. The germline CDR1 and CDR2 sequences are MGHRA and YSYEKL. The CDR3 protein is CASSQDRATSDNEKLFF. CDR3 sequence (DNA): TGCGCCAGCAGCCAAGATCGGGCGACAAGTGATAATGAAAAACTGTTTTTT.